The 21 T cell receptor beta chains listed next were all sequenced from one sample in a study of molecular identifiers for immune sequencing clone quantification. Via MiXCR, TCRdb re-called the PCR reads, giving one row per CDR3 protein. The repertoire consists of more than 450,000 distinct CDR3 sequences, with around 25% occurring once and the leading ten covering around 0.79%. The sample taken for sequencing was naive CD8+ T cells from blood, with Jurkat cell RNA spiked in. The subset is: FACS-sorted CD8+CD4-CCR7+CD45RA+ naive T cells. The receptors derive from a human donor in good health. Some libraries in this study had Jurkat cell RNA spiked in.

In regard to this clonotype: This may arise from a read error, as a much more abundant clone is one base away. This chain uses TRBV29-1 with TRBJ2-1; 11 bases are shared with TRBD2. The CDR3 extends over 17 amino acids. The ends lost 6 bases at V and 0 bases at J; junction bases unmatched: 10. Germline V gene lookup returns CDR1 SQVTM and CDR2 ANQGSEA. The CDR3, as DNA: TGCAGCGTCCAGGGACTAGCGGAGGGCCGCTCCTACAATGAGCAGTTCTTC. It encodes CSVQGLAEGRSYNEQFF.

Note on this clonotype: Given a much more abundant clone one base away, this may be a read error. The chain joins TRBV29-1 to TRBJ1-1; D remains unclear. Trimming took 4 bases from V and 8 from J, leaving 8 bases between them. The V gene's germline CDR1 is SQVTM and CDR2 ANQGSEA. CDR3 length: 10 residues. CDR3 loop: CSVVSGEAFF. The CDR3, as DNA: TGCAGCGTTGTATCGGGAGAAGCTTTCTTT.

This clonotype has more than one count but fewer than ten. The chain has TRBV27 and TRBJ2-7, with a possible D match to TRBD1 (5 bases). This CDR3 has 16 amino acids. Germline V lookup: CDR1 MNHEY, CDR2 SMNVEV (reference sequence). Trimming removed 0 bases from V and 0 bases from J, with 12 bases in between. The CDR3 DNA follows: TGTGCCAGCAGTTTATCGGGGCTAGTGAGCTCCTACGAGCAGTACTTC. Residues: CASSLSGLVSSYEQYF.

In its sample, this clonotype was seen once. A much larger clone differs from this one at a single base, so this may be a read error. V and J are TRBV20-1 and TRBJ2-7; D is unresolved. This CDR3 is 12 amino acids long. Germline V CDR1 and CDR2: DFQATT, SNEGSKA (reference sequence). CDR3 bases: TGCAGTGCTGGAGATTTGGGGTTAGAGCAGTACTTC. Encoded protein: CSAGDLGLEQYF.

This clonotype was counted ten times or more. The chain carries TRBV6-2 or TRBV6-3 and TRBJ1-1, with 7 bases lining up with TRBD1. Germline V gene lookup returns CDR1 MNHEY and CDR2 SVGEGT. The CDR3 spans 15 residues. Trimming cost V 2 bases and J 1 base; bases outside gene matches: 4. CDR3 sequence reads: CASSYRDSWNTEAFF. CDR3 sequence (DNA): TGTGCCAGCAGTTACCGGGACAGCTGGAACACTGAAGCTTTCTTT.

This chain uses TRBV27 with TRBJ1-5; D possibly corresponds to TRBD1 (5 bases). The germline gives CDR1 MNHEY, CDR2 SMNVEV (reference sequence). Trimming pared 3 bases from V and 1 base from J, leaving 10 bases between. The CDR3 totals 15 residues. The CDR3 nucleotides read TGTGCCAGCAGTTTTTGGGCAGGGAGCAATCAGCCCCAGCATTTT. Translating it yields CASSFWAGSNQPQHF.

Regarding this clonotype: A clone one base away is much larger, so this may be a read error. The chain employs TRBV27 and TRBJ2-7; 7 nucleotides match TRBD2. The CDR3 length is 14 residues. CDR1 is MNHEY and CDR2 is SMNVEV in the germline V gene (reference sequence). CDR3 amino acids: CASSLGGGTYELYF. The DNA for the CDR3 is TGTGCCAGCAGTTTAGGGGGGGGGACCTACGAGCTGTACTTC.

This clonotype was seen only a few times. The V gene is TRBV4-3, the J gene TRBJ2-6, with unresolved D. V lost 2 bases, J lost 3 bases, and 8 bases lay in between. CDR1 is LGHNA, CDR2 YSLEER, per germline. The CDR3 covers 15 residues. CDR3: CASSQSVVGANVLTF. DNA of the CDR3: TGCGCCAGCAGCCAAAGTGTCGTTGGGGCCAACGTCCTGACTTTC.

The chain carries TRBV14 and TRBJ2-7; TRBD2 aligns across 9 bases. The CDR3 length is 20 residues. Germline values: CDR1 SGHDN, CDR2 FVKESK. Trimming cost V 0 bases and J 0 bases; bases outside gene matches: 15. In DNA, the CDR3 is TGTGCCAGCAGCCAAGATCCGCTCACCTTTCTAGCGGGAAGCTCCTACGAGCAGTACTTC. Residues: CASSQDPLTFLAGSSYEQYF.

This clonotype was seen ten or more times. V gene TRBV24-1 combines with J gene TRBJ2-2, with 8 bases fitting TRBD2. Unmatched junction bases numbered 5, after V lost 3 bases and J lost 3 bases. Per the germline V gene, CDR1 is KGHDR and CDR2 is SFDVKD. This CDR3 spans 16 amino acids. For the CDR3, the DNA is TGTGCCACCAGTGATCCCCGGGAGGGGGACACCGGGGAGCTGTTTTTT. It yields the protein CATSDPREGDTGELFF.

There are a few counts of this clonotype. The chain joins TRBV4-3 to TRBJ2-7; the D gene is possibly TRBD2 (6 bases). With 3 bases removed from V and 4 bases from J, the gap between germline ends came to 16 bases. Germline values: CDR1 LGHNA, CDR2 YSLEER. This CDR3 region has 15 residues. The CDR3 reads CASSQFGGKSYEQYF. The CDR3 DNA follows: TGCGCCAGCAGCCAGTTCGGGGGTAAATCTTACGAGCAGTACTTC.

For this clonotype: A much larger clone differs from this one at a single base, so this may be a read error. This sequence joins TRBV12-3 or TRBV12-4 and TRBJ2-6, with D unclear. V lost 6 bases to trimming and J lost 1 base, with 10 bases between them. CDR3 length: 15 amino acids. CDR3 protein: CASRLLDSGANVLTF. The CDR3 coding sequence is TGTGCCAGCAGGTTACTTGATTCTGGGGCCAACGTCCTGACTTTC.

The chain uses TRBV27 and TRBJ1-2; D gene ambiguous. The CDR3 totals 14 residues. V was pared by 6 bases and J by 4 bases, with 15 bases between. The V gene's germline CDR1 is MNHEY and CDR2 SMNVEV (reference sequence). The CDR3 spells CASSKTDGIYGYTF. DNA of the CDR3: TGTGCCAGCAGCAAAACTGACGGGATCTATGGCTACACCTTC.

This clonotype was observed a few times. The chain has TRBV27 and TRBJ2-1, with TRBD1 identical over 7 bases. CDR3 length: 16 amino acids. Unmatched junction bases numbered 12, after V lost 3 bases and J lost 7 bases. The germline gives CDR1 MNHEY, CDR2 SMNVEV (reference sequence). This CDR3 is CASSLVEAGGINEQFF. In DNA form, the CDR3 reads TGTGCCAGCAGTTTGGTCGAGGCAGGGGGTATTAATGAGCAGTTCTTC.

This clonotype was counted a few times. The J gene is TRBJ2-3, the V gene TRBV13; tentatively, D is TRBD2 (6 bases). In germline, CDR1 is PRHDT, CDR2 FYEKMQ (reference sequence). Between the trimmed V and J ends, which lost 1 base and 2 bases, there was a span of 22 bases. The CDR3 covers 19 residues. CDR3 nucleotides: TGTGCCAGCAGCTTAGCGAAATCCCGCGGGACGTGGGACACAGATACGCAGTATTTT. The encoded protein is CASSLAKSRGTWDTDTQYF.

The CDR3 spells CASSIDPTGRSHNEQFF. Here the CDR3 DNA reads TGTGCCAGTAGTATAGATCCAACAGGGAGGAGCCACAATGAGCAGTTCTTC. The V and J genes are TRBV19 and TRBJ2-1; the D gene could be TRBD1 or TRBD2 (6 bases each). The V end lost 0 bases, the J end lost 5 bases, and 17 bases lay between the germline ends. The CDR3 totals 17 residues. Per germline, CDR1 LNHDA and CDR2 SQIVND (reference sequence).

This clonotype was counted only a few times. This chain links TRBV19 with TRBJ1-5; TRBD1 aligns across 8 bases. The CDR3 totals 15 residues. Germline V gene sequence: CDR1 LNHDA, CDR2 SQIVND (reference sequence). J lost 6 bases, V lost 3 bases, and 7 bases had no gene match. CDR3 loop: CASSIPGQGGQPQHF. CDR3 nucleotide sequence: TGTGCCAGTAGTATCCCCGGACAGGGCGGTCAGCCCCAGCATTTT.

This chain joins TRBV27 and TRBJ2-7; the match to TRBD2 covers 9 bases. Germline V gene sequence: CDR1 MNHEY, CDR2 SMNVEV (reference sequence). This CDR3 contains 15 residues. V gave up 3 bases and J gave up 4 bases; unmatched junction bases: 7. The CDR3 spells CASSFSSGGGYEQYF. DNA for the CDR3: TGTGCCAGCAGTTTTAGTAGCGGGGGAGGGTACGAGCAGTACTTC.

This clonotype was recorded many times. The CDR3 loop is CSVGTSGRALYEQYF. In DNA form, the CDR3 reads TGCAGCGTGGGGACTAGCGGGAGGGCCCTCTACGAGCAGTACTTC. The rearrangement joins TRBV29-1 to TRBJ2-7; 16 positions agree with TRBD2. V shed 6 bases, J shed 3 bases, and the junction held 5 bases outside the gene matches. Per the germline V gene, CDR1 is SQVTM and CDR2 is ANQGSEA. There are 15 residues in the CDR3.

This clonotype turned up a few times. The rearrangement joins TRBV4-1 to TRBJ2-7; D perhaps matches TRBD1 (7 bases). Germline V gene sequence: CDR1 MGHRA, CDR2 YSYEKL. The CDR3 has 16 amino acids. Trimming cost V 0 bases and J 4 bases, with 16 bases left between them. CDR3 DNA: TGCGCCAGCAGCCAAGATGCCCAGGGGGGCTATTACGAGCAGTACTTC. Its translation is CASSQDAQGGYYEQYF.

This clonotype was counted between two and nine times. This chain joins TRBV10-3 and TRBJ2-5; 10 nucleotides agree with TRBD1. Germline lookup yields CDR1 ENHRY and CDR2 SYGVKD. The CDR3 is made up of 14 amino acids. V trimming: 4 bases; J trimming: 3 bases; junction bases outside the gene matches: 2. CDR3 in amino acids: CAISGGQGEETQYF. CDR3 coding DNA: TGTGCCATCAGTGGTGGACAGGGGGAAGAGACCCAGTACTTC.